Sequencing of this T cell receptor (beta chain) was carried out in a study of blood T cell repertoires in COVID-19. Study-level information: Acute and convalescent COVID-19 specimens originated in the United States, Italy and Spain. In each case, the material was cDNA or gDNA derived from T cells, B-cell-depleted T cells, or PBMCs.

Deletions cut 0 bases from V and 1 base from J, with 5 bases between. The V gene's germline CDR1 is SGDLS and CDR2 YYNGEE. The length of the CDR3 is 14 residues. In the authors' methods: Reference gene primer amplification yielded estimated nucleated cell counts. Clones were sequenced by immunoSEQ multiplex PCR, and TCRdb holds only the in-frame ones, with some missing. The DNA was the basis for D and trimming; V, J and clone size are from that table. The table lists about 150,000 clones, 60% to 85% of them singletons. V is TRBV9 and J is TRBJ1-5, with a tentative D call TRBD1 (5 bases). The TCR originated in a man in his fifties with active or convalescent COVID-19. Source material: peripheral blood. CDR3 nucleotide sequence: TGTGCCAGCAGCGTAGGACAGAGCAATCAGCCCCAGCATTTT. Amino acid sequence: CASSVGQSNQPQHF.